The rows below give T cell receptor beta chains drawn from one sample of a study of Ad26.COV2.S vaccination and SARS-CoV-2 variants. The method was immunoSEQ multiplex PCR; TCRdb's version includes in-frame clones alone and lacks a portion of them. The sample has around 450,000 clones; nearly 90% are singletons. The sequences come from peripheral blood, collected in a trial of Ad26.COV2.S vaccine versus placebo. Every receptor here comes from a person between 18 and 65 years old who received the Ad26.COV2.S COVID-19 vaccine or a placebo. Each CDR3 is given with its conserved first and last residue. The order of the fields is CDR3 DNA, CDR3 protein, D gene, V gene, clone size, J gene. A D gene is named only where the DNA matches it firmly. Clone size is given for some rows only: seen once, a few or many times, or a class if the clone is expanded.

TGTGCCAGTAGGGCCCGGGCCCGGTGGGATGAGCAGTTCTTC CASRARARWDEQFF - TRBV19 once TRBJ2-1
TGTGCCAGTCTGACTAGCGGGAGAATATACAATGAGCAGTTCTTC CASLTSGRIYNEQFF TRBD2 TRBV28 - TRBJ2-1
TGTGCCAGCAGCAGAGGACAGGGAACCTACGAGCAGTACTTC CASSRGQGTYEQYF TRBD1 TRBV6-5 - TRBJ2-7
TGCGCCAGCAGCAGAGGGACGGTTTCCTACAATGAGCAGTTCTTC CASSRGTVSYNEQFF - TRBV5-1 - TRBJ2-1
TGTGCCAGCAGTCCTAGCCCAAGCTCCTACGAGCAGTACTTC CASSPSPSSYEQYF - TRBV11-3 - TRBJ2-7
TGCGCCAGCAGTTTATCCGGGATCCTTGATATGCAGTACTTC CASSLSGILDMQYF - TRBV5-1 - TRBJ2-7
TGTGCCAGCAGCCGTCAGGGCGCTGGAAACACCATATATTTT CASSRQGAGNTIYF - TRBV5-4 - TRBJ1-3
TGTGCCAGCAGCCAAGGTCGAGACTACGAGCAGTACTTC CASSQGRDYEQYF - TRBV4-2 once TRBJ2-7
TGTGCCAGCAGCCAAGATGAGGTATGGGGCTACACCTTC CASSQDEVWGYTF - TRBV4-2 once TRBJ1-2
TGTGCCAGCAGCCCTGAAGTCGGGGCGATCGGTAATGAAAAACTGTTTTTT CASSPEVGAIGNEKLFF - TRBV9 - TRBJ1-4
TGTGCCAGCACTACCTTAGACGAGCAGTACTTC CASTTLDEQYF - TRBV6-1 - TRBJ2-7
TGTGCCAGCAGTATAGCTAGTAGCGGGGAGCTGTTTTTT CASSIASSGELFF - TRBV27 - TRBJ2-2
TGCAGCGTTGAAGTGCTAGCGGGAGGGGGGGAGCAGTTCTTC CSVEVLAGGGEQFF TRBD2 TRBV29-1 - TRBJ2-1
TGTGCCAGCAGGCAAGGACAGCCGAACACTGAAGCTTTCTTT CASRQGQPNTEAFF - TRBV6-6 - TRBJ1-1
TGCGCCAGCAGCCAAGAGCCGACAGGGGGCACTGGAGATACGCAGTATTTT CASSQEPTGGTGDTQYF TRBD1 TRBV4-3 - TRBJ2-3
TGTGCCAGTAGCATTGGCAGCACTGAAGCTTTCTTT CASSIGSTEAFF - TRBV19 - TRBJ1-1
TGTGCCAGCAGCCCCCGGAGGGTTGGTTCACCCCTCCACTTT CASSPRRVGSPLHF - TRBV6-2/TRBV6-3 - TRBJ1-6
TGTGCCAGCTCACCAATAGGGGATTGGGATCAGCCCCAGCATTTT CASSPIGDWDQPQHF - TRBV18 - TRBJ1-5
TGTGCCAGCAGCCCCCAGCTAGGAGCCGCCTACAATGAGCAGTTCTTC CASSPQLGAAYNEQFF - TRBV7-9 - TRBJ2-1
TGTGCCAGCAGCGTAGCGGGAGACCACTACAATGAGCAGTTCTTC CASSVAGDHYNEQFF - TRBV9 - TRBJ2-1
TGTGCCAGCAGCCTGTACGAGGGCACTGAAGCTTTCTTT CASSLYEGTEAFF - TRBV7-3 - TRBJ1-1
TGTGCCAGCAGCGACGGGACATACAAAAACTATGGCTACACCTTC CASSDGTYKNYGYTF - TRBV9 - TRBJ1-2
TGTGCCAGCAGCCCTCCCGGTGGTCTGAGTATTAATGAGCAGTTCTTC CASSPPGGLSINEQFF - TRBV7-2 - TRBJ2-1
TGTGCCAGCAGCTTAGGGTTGATTTGGGGGAGAGCTTTCTTT CASSLGLIWGRAFF - TRBV11-2 - TRBJ1-1
TGTGCCAGCAGCTCCCACCCGCGGGAGGGGATATACGAGCAGTACTTC CASSSHPREGIYEQYF TRBD2 TRBV7-3 - TRBJ2-7
TGTGCCATCACCCCAGGGGGCGCGAACACCGGGGAGCTGTTTTTT CAITPGGANTGELFF TRBD1 TRBV10-3 once TRBJ2-2
TGTGCCAGCAGCTTGAGGCTAGCGGGGGGGAAGCAGTTCTTC CASSLRLAGGKQFF TRBD2 TRBV11-2 - TRBJ2-1
TGTGCCACCGGCGGACATACCCCGGGACAGCGATATCTGAGCTCCTACAATGAGCAGTTCTTC CATGGHTPGQRYLSSYNEQFF TRBD1 TRBV24-1 - TRBJ2-1
TGTGCCAGCAGTCCCCTCGGGTTAGTGGAAAATGAAAAACTGTTTTTT CASSPLGLVENEKLFF - TRBV2 - TRBJ1-4
TGTGCCAGCAGCGCGGGACCGGACCCTGGAAACACCATATATTTT CASSAGPDPGNTIYF - TRBV6-5 - TRBJ1-3
TGTGCCAGCAGCTTATCAGGGACAGGGAGCTATGGCTACACCTTC CASSLSGTGSYGYTF TRBD1 TRBV7-2 - TRBJ1-2
TGTGCCACCAGTGAACGATTACGGACAGGGGAAGGCTACACCTTC CATSERLRTGEGYTF TRBD1 TRBV24-1 - TRBJ1-2
TGTGCCAGCTCACCACCGAGCCCGGGATTCACTGAAGCTTTCTTT CASSPPSPGFTEAFF - TRBV18 - TRBJ1-1
TGCGCCAGCAGCCCGGACGGTTTCGTTGAGCAGTACTTC CASSPDGFVEQYF - TRBV5-1 - TRBJ2-7
TGTGCTAGTGGTTTAGCCATCCGGGGACCGAAGAACACTGAAGCTTTCTTT CASGLAIRGPKNTEAFF - TRBV12-5 - TRBJ1-1
TGTGCCAGCAGTGGCGGGACTAGCGACACAGATACGCAGTATTTT CASSGGTSDTDTQYF TRBD2 TRBV6-4 - TRBJ2-3
TGTGCCAGCAGGGGGCTGTACACTGAAGCTTTCTTT CASRGLYTEAFF - TRBV2 few TRBJ1-1
TGTGCCAGCAGAAGACACGTTAATGAAAAACTGTTTTTT CASRRHVNEKLFF - TRBV6-5 - TRBJ1-4
TGTGCCAGCAGCCGAACAAGCGGGAGGGCCTTGGGTGAGCAGTTCTTC CASSRTSGRALGEQFF TRBD2 TRBV4-2 - TRBJ2-1
TGTGCCACCAGCAGAGATTCTTGGGGGGAAAAACTGTTTTTT CATSRDSWGEKLFF - TRBV15 - TRBJ1-4
TGTGCCAGCAGGCCCCACCCCCCGGACAGGGACACTGAAGCTTTCTTT CASRPHPPDRDTEAFF TRBD1 TRBV28 - TRBJ1-1
TGTGCCAGCGGCCCCCTCGGGACAGGGGGCACTCGTAACTATGGCTACACCTTC CASGPLGTGGTRNYGYTF TRBD1 TRBV27 few TRBJ1-2
TGTGCCAGCAGTGAAGCGAACGGGGTTGGGTCACCCCTCCACTTT CASSEANGVGSPLHF - TRBV6-1 once TRBJ1-6
TGTGCCAGCAGCGCAAAGGGGGCGCGGGGCACCGGGGAGCTGTTTTTT CASSAKGARGTGELFF - TRBV5-4 - TRBJ2-2
TGCGCCAGCAGCTTATGGGACAGGGACTACGAGCAGTACTTC CASSLWDRDYEQYF TRBD1 TRBV5-1 - TRBJ2-7
TGTGCCACCAGCCTTGCTCGGGACAGGCGTAATTCACCCCTCCACTTT CATSLARDRRNSPLHF TRBD1 TRBV15 - TRBJ1-6
TGTGCCAGCAGCCTTACTATCTCCGTGAGGGATACGCAGTATTTT CASSLTISVRDTQYF - TRBV7-2 - TRBJ2-3
TGCGCCAGCAGCCTGACAGGAGTCTATGGCTACACCTTC CASSLTGVYGYTF - TRBV5-1 - TRBJ1-2
TGTGCCAGCTCACAGGACTACAATGAGCAGTTCTTC CASSQDYNEQFF - TRBV18 - TRBJ2-1
TGTGCCAGCAGTTACTCGCATTGGACCCAAAAAACTGAAGCTTTCTTT CASSYSHWTQKTEAFF - TRBV6-5 - TRBJ1-1
TGCGCCAGCAGCTTGGGGACTAGCGGGACAGATACGCAGTATTTT CASSLGTSGTDTQYF TRBD2 TRBV5-1 - TRBJ2-3
TGCAGCGTGTTTCTTGGGGCAGCTAACTATGGCTACACCTTC CSVFLGAANYGYTF - TRBV29-1 - TRBJ1-2
TGCGCCAGCAGCTCTGCCGGGACAGGGAATGAAAAACTGTTTTTT CASSSAGTGNEKLFF TRBD1 TRBV5-1 - TRBJ1-4
TGTGCCAGCAGCCCAGGAAACTACGAGCAGTACTTC CASSPGNYEQYF - TRBV7-6 - TRBJ2-7
TGTGCCAGCAGCTTAAACGGAGTTAATAGTTATGAGCAGTTCTTC CASSLNGVNSYEQFF - TRBV7-3 - TRBJ2-1